The 18 T cell receptor beta chains given below trace back to one sample, sequenced in a study of OX40 agonist ivuxolimab in advanced cancers. The library was obtained by the immunoSEQ multiplex PCR assay. TCRdb provides this immuneACCESS table in a form limited to in-frame rearrangements. Some clones are lacking; in checked studies, under half of them reflect an unresolved V gene, and why the rest are absent is not known. The table for this sample lists about 60,000 clones; 65% to 90% of them were counted only once. The ten largest account for approximately 0.75% of the sample. This sample comprised CD4+ or CD8+ T cells sorted from blood, obtained in a trial of the OX40 agonist ivuxolimab. The receptors stem from an adult with an advanced solid tumor such as melanoma, head and neck, liver or kidney cancer.

The rearrangement links TRBV19 to TRBJ2-2; D ambiguous. The CDR3 sequence is 15 residues long. From germline, CDR1 is LNHDA and CDR2 SQIVND (reference sequence). The V gene lost 9 bases and the J gene lost 6 bases, with 20 bases spanning the gap. The CDR3 sequence: CARIPLGSIPGELFF. As DNA, the CDR3 is TGTGCCAGGATCCCCCTCGGCAGCATCCCCGGGGAGCTGTTTTTT. The whole variable domain, filled in from reference TRBV19 and TRBJ2-2, reads DGGITQSPKYLFRKEGQNVTLSCEQNLNHDAMYWYRQDPGQGLRLIYYSQIVNDFQKGDIAEGYSVSREKKESFPLTVTSAQKNPTAFYLCARIPLGSIPGELFFGEGSRLTVL.

The rearrangement joins TRBV7-3 to TRBJ2-7, with D uncertain. Trimming shortened V by 5 bases and J by 4 bases, and 12 bases separated the two germline ends. The CDR3 runs 13 residues. CDR1 and CDR2 from the germline V gene are SGHTA and FQGTGA. In DNA form, the CDR3 reads TGTGCCAGCAGCAAGGACCCTCTATACGAGCAGTACTTC. Protein product: CASSKDPLYEQYF.

CDR3 protein: CASSLAGAGNTIYF. DNA of the CDR3: TGCGCCAGCAGCTTAGCAGGAGCCGGAAACACCATATATTTT. The chain combines TRBV5-1 with TRBJ1-3; D not certain. Germline values: CDR1 SGHRS, CDR2 YFSETQ. The CDR3 consists of 14 residues. V lost 2 bases and J 4 bases, leaving 10 bases between the germline ends.

The chain has TRBV10-3 and TRBJ2-1, with 7 positions matching TRBD1. V shed 6 bases and J 2 bases; nucleotides not matched to a gene: 13. Germline V gives CDR1 ENHRY, CDR2 SYGVKD. This CDR3 is 17 amino acids long. CDR3: CAIRGTAQGVTYNEQFF. In nucleotides, the CDR3 is TGTGCCATCAGGGGGACAGCCCAGGGGGTCACCTACAATGAGCAGTTCTTC.

This sequence joins TRBV7-2 and TRBJ2-1; D is uncertain. The germline gives CDR1 SGHTA, CDR2 FQGNSA. The CDR3 runs to 12 residues. Trimming removed 5 bases at V and 10 bases at J, with 12 bases between. The CDR3 is CASSVPSQEQFF. For the CDR3, the DNA is TGTGCCAGCAGCGTACCCAGTCAAGAGCAGTTCTTC. The variable domain in full, completed from reference TRBV7-2 and TRBJ2-1, reads GAGVSQSPSNKVTEKGKDVELRCDPISGHTALYWYRQSLGQGLEFLIYFQGNSAPDKSGLPSDRFSAERTGGSVSTLTIQRTQQEDSAVYLCASSVPSQEQFFGPGTRLTVL.

The rearrangement uses TRBV29-1 and TRBJ1-5; D uncertain. This CDR3 contains 13 residues. CDR1 is SQVTM and CDR2 is ANQGSEA in the germline V gene. Between the trimmed V and J ends, which lost 6 bases and 8 bases, there was a span of 17 bases. The CDR3 reads CSVLIWGGEPQHF. In DNA form, the CDR3 reads TGCAGCGTCCTAATCTGGGGTGGAGAGCCCCAGCATTTT.

In its sample, this clone was seen once. The chain combines TRBV11-2 with TRBJ2-3; 10 bases fit TRBD2. Trimming at V came to 5 bases and at J to 6 bases, leaving 11 bases not matched to a gene. The CDR3 is 16 amino acids. The germline gives CDR1 SGHAT, CDR2 FQNNGV. CDR3 sequence reads: CASSRLVSGGTDTQYF. The CDR3 region has the DNA TGTGCCAGCAGCCGGCTTGTTAGCGGGGGGACCGATACGCAGTATTTT.

V gene TRBV15 combines with J gene TRBJ1-1; D may be TRBD1 (5 bases). The V gene lost 0 bases and the J gene lost 10 bases, with 12 bases spanning the gap. The germline V gene has CDR1 LNHNV and CDR2 YYDKDF (reference sequence). This CDR3 spans 13 amino acids. CDR3 nucleotide sequence: TGTGCCACCAGCAGAGATTCGGGGGATGGAGCTTTCTTT. This encodes CATSRDSGDGAFF.

The chain joins TRBV2 to TRBJ2-2, with 7 bases fitting TRBD1. Unmatched junction bases numbered 9, after V lost 7 bases and J lost 4 bases. Germline values: CDR1 SNHLY, CDR2 FYNNEI. The CDR3 is made up of 15 amino acids. CDR3 sequence reads: CASTEGQKATGELFF. DNA for the CDR3: TGTGCCAGCACTGAGGGACAGAAGGCCACCGGGGAGCTGTTTTTT.

The V call is TRBV5-6, the J call TRBJ1-2; 7 bases fit TRBD1. V lost 6 bases, J lost 8 bases, and 7 bases stayed unmatched. The CDR3 runs to 12 residues. Germline CDR1 SGHDT, CDR2 YYEEEE. Here the CDR3 DNA reads TGTGCCAGCATCGACAGGGAATTCGGCTACACCTTC. This encodes CASIDREFGYTF.

This chain's CDR3 is CASSPGTGEVDEQFF. The CDR3 DNA reads TGTGCCAGCAGCCCGGGGACAGGGGAAGTCGATGAGCAGTTCTTC. The gene calls are TRBV7-9 and TRBJ2-1; 10 bases are a match to TRBD1. This CDR3 comprises 15 residues. Losses at the gene ends were 5 bases for V and 8 bases for J; bases not matched to a gene: 9. Germline CDR1 reads SEHNR; CDR2 reads FQNEAQ (reference sequence).

This sequence joins TRBV6-5 and TRBJ1-5, with TRBD1 matching over 10 bases. The CDR3 contains 15 residues. V trimming: 5 bases; J trimming: 9 bases; junction bases outside the gene matches: 10. Per germline, CDR1 MNHEY and CDR2 SVGAGI. The CDR3 DNA reads TGTGCCAGCAGTCGGACAGGGGGGGACATCAGGCCCCAGCATTTT. Protein sequence: CASSRTGGDIRPQHF.

The rearrangement uses TRBV5-1 and TRBJ1-1; TRBD1 matches 10 bases. Germline values: CDR1 SGHRS, CDR2 YFSETQ. CDR3 length equals 16 residues. V shed 4 bases and J 5 bases; nucleotides not matched to a gene: 11. CDR3 loop: CASSRDRGRPRTEAFF. The CDR3 DNA sequence: TGCGCCAGCAGCCGGGACAGGGGACGCCCGCGGACTGAAGCTTTCTTT. Drawing the rest from reference TRBV5-1 and TRBJ1-1, the complete variable domain is KAGVTQTPRYLIKTRGQQVTLSCSPISGHRSVSWYQQTPGQGLQFLFEYFSETQRNKGNFPGRFSGRQFSNSRSEMNVSTLELGDSALYLCASSRDRGRPRTEAFFGQGTRLTVV.

V and J are TRBV7-6 and TRBJ1-4; D is uncertain. V gave up 1 base and J gave up 4 bases, with 7 bases separating them. CDR1 and CDR2 from the germline V gene are SGHVS and FNYEAQ. CDR3 size: 14 residues. For the CDR3, the DNA is TGTGCCAGCAGCTTAGAACCGATTAATGAAAAACTGTTTTTT. Protein: CASSLEPINEKLFF.

This chain joins TRBV20-1 and TRBJ1-2, with D hard to call. V lost 6 bases to trimming and J lost 5 bases, with 10 bases between them. This CDR3 has 11 residues. Germline loops: CDR1 DFQATT, CDR2 SNEGSKA (reference sequence). The CDR3 is CSAGPTYGYTF. Written as DNA, the CDR3 is TGCAGTGCCGGACCTACGTATGGCTACACCTTC.

The chain employs TRBV9 and TRBJ2-3, with D unresolved. This CDR3 spans 14 amino acids. V dropped 4 bases and J dropped 6 bases, with 15 bases sitting between them. Germline-derived CDR1 and CDR2 are SGDLS and YYNGEE. CDR3 residues: CASSPRPSRDTQYF. The DNA of the CDR3 is TGTGCCAGCAGCCCTCGGCCCTCGAGGGATACGCAGTATTTT. The entire variable domain, with the rest obtained from reference TRBV9 and TRBJ2-3, is as follows: DSGVTQTPKHLITATGQRVTLRCSPRSGDLSVYWYQQSLDQGLQFLIQYYNGEERAKGNILERFSAQQFPDLHSELNLSSLELGDSALYFCASSPRPSRDTQYFGPGTRLTVL.

This rearrangement joins TRBV5-4 to TRBJ2-5; 7 bases line up with TRBD2. Trimming removed 4 bases from V and 5 bases from J; junction bases left unmatched: 8. CDR1 is SGHNT, CDR2 YYREEE, per germline (reference sequence). CDR3 size: 14 residues. CDR3 region: CASSHGLVGETQYF. The CDR3 bases are TGTGCCAGCAGCCACGGACTAGTCGGCGAGACCCAGTACTTC.

The chain joins TRBV6-1 to TRBJ1-3, with no clear D. Germline assignment: CDR1 MNHNS and CDR2 SASEGT. The V gene lost 6 bases and the J gene lost 4 bases, with 13 bases spanning the gap. This CDR3 region has 14 residues. CDR3 sequence (DNA): TGTGCCAGCAGCTCGGTATTTGGAGGAAACACCATATATTTT. Protein sequence: CASSSVFGGNTIYF.